These 32 T cell receptor beta chains originate from one sample sequenced in a study of Graves' ophthalmopathy and Graves' hyperthyroidism. Beta-chain TCR CDR3 regions were amplified from RNA transcripts. The workflow started with a first-round RT-PCR run with HTBI primers and then moved on to a second-round multiplex PCR. TCRdb fed the multiplex PCR reads into MiXCR, producing one record per CDR3 protein. Of around 600,000 distinct CDR3 sequences in the sample, about 38% are singletons; the top ten hold around 3.3%. The specimen was peripheral blood. The receptors were sampled from an adult man with Graves' ophthalmopathy.

In this sample, this clonotype turned up many times. The gene calls are TRBV20-1 and TRBJ1-2, with TRBD1 matching over 7 bases. The CDR3 length is 12 residues. The V gene's germline CDR1 is DFQATT and CDR2 SNEGSKA (reference sequence). CDR3 sequence reads: CSPSLTGDGYTF. CDR3 in DNA: TGCAGCCCTTCTCTCACAGGGGATGGCTACACCTTC.

This clonotype was seen just once. The junction departs from the called germline gene at one end, perhaps through a read error. V is TRBV9 and J is TRBJ1-1; TRBD1 matches 10 bases. Per the germline V gene, CDR1 is SGDLS and CDR2 is YYNGEE. The CDR3 has 16 amino acids. Here the CDR3 reads CASRLGQGTMNTEAFF. CDR3 coding DNA: TGCGCCAGCAGACTGGGACAGGGGACGATGAACACTGAAGCTTTCTTT.

This clonotype has only a few counts. V is TRBV10-3 and J is TRBJ2-7; 8 bases match TRBD1. This CDR3 region has 14 residues. Germline lookup yields CDR1 ENHRY and CDR2 SYGVKD. Losses at the gene ends were 4 bases for V and 0 bases for J; bases not matched to a gene: 2. In nucleotides, the CDR3 is TGTGCCATCAGTGGGACAGGGAGCTCCTACGAGCAGTACTTC. Amino acid sequence: CAISGTGSSYEQYF.

This clonotype was observed many times. The chain carries TRBV29-1 and TRBJ1-1; 7 nucleotides match TRBD1. This CDR3 spans 13 amino acids. From germline, CDR1 is SQVTM and CDR2 ANQGSEA. The V segment lost 6 bases and the J segment 1 base; nucleotides outside the gene matches: 5. The DNA of the CDR3 is TGCAGCGTCCCCAGGGACAGGAACACTGAAGCTTTCTTT. Translating it yields CSVPRDRNTEAFF. Variable domain in full (rest from reference TRBV29-1 and TRBJ1-1): SAVISQKPSRDICQRGTSLTIQCQVDSQVTMMFWYRQQPGQSLTLIATANQGSEATYESGFVIDKFPISRPNLTFSTLTVSNMSPEDSSIYLCSVPRDRNTEAFFGQGTRLTVV.

The chain couples TRBV29-1 to TRBJ2-7, with D tentatively TRBD2 (6 bases). Deletions cut 6 bases from V and 0 bases from J, with 18 bases between. Germline V gene sequence: CDR1 SQVTM, CDR2 ANQGSEA. There are 15 residues in the CDR3. The CDR3 reads CSVTPGTGSSYEQYF. The CDR3 DNA follows: TGCAGCGTCACCCCGGGGACCGGGAGCTCCTACGAGCAGTACTTC.

This clonotype has at least ten counts. The chain employs TRBV15 and TRBJ1-1; D is unresolved. This CDR3 spans 12 amino acids. V was clipped by 3 bases and J by 4 bases, with 6 bases between them. Germline lookup yields CDR1 LNHNV and CDR2 YYDKDF (reference sequence). This CDR3 is CATSRYGTEAFF. The CDR3 DNA follows: TGTGCCACCAGCAGGTACGGCACTGAAGCTTTCTTT.

This clonotype has a count of ten or more. The chain is built from TRBV7-8 and TRBJ2-2; maybe TRBD2 (5 bases). Germline values: CDR1 SGHVS, CDR2 FQNEAQ. CDR3 size: 16 residues. V lost 3 bases and J lost 5, with 16 bases in between. CDR3 residues: CASSFVAGFATGELFF. DNA of the CDR3: TGTGCCAGCAGCTTCGTTGCGGGCTTCGCGACCGGGGAGCTGTTTTTT. Based on the CDR3 plus reference TRBV7-8 and TRBJ2-2, the full variable domain is GAGVSQSPRYKVAKRGQDVALRCDPISGHVSLFWYQQALGQGPEFLTYFQNEAQLDKSGLPSDRFFAERPEGSVSTLKIQRTQQEDSAVYLCASSFVAGFATGELFFGEGSRLTVL.

This clonotype was seen at least ten times. This rearrangement joins TRBV10-3 to TRBJ2-2; possibly TRBD1 or TRBD2 for D (5 bases each). V lost 10 bases to trimming and J lost 9 bases, with 21 bases between them. The CDR3 extends over 14 amino acids. The V gene's germline CDR1 is ENHRY and CDR2 SYGVKD. The DNA for the CDR3 is TGTGCCACCCAGTCCGGGACCTCGGGCCGGGAGCTGTTTTTT. Protein: CATQSGTSGRELFF.

The sample holds a few counts of this clonotype. DNA for the CDR3: TGTGCCAGCAGTTACGGGGGGGACAGCTCCTACGAGCAGTACTTC. Translating gives CASSYGGDSSYEQYF. The chain employs TRBV6-5 and TRBJ2-7; D is perhaps TRBD1 or TRBD2 (7 bases each). Trimming pared 2 bases from V and 0 bases from J, leaving 11 bases between. Germline CDR1 reads MNHEY; CDR2 reads SVGAGI. The CDR3 spans 15 residues.

This chain connects TRBV5-1 to TRBJ1-1, with TRBD1 matching 10 bases. Germline assignment: CDR1 SGHRS and CDR2 YFSETQ. Trimming took 3 bases from V and 10 from J; bases not matched to a gene: 9. CDR3 length: 14 amino acids. The CDR3 protein is CASSSLAGQGIAFF. Written as DNA, the CDR3 is TGCGCCAGCAGCTCCCTAGCGGGACAGGGGATAGCTTTCTTT.

The J gene is TRBJ1-2, the V gene TRBV19; D unresolved. The CDR3 sequence is 12 residues long. Germline CDR1 and CDR2: LNHDA and SQIVND (reference sequence). V was trimmed by 11 bases and J by 8 bases, leaving 18 bases between them. In nucleotides, the CDR3 is TGTGCCTGGAGTCTCCCGGGAGGCGGCTACACCTTC. Its translation: CAWSLPGGGYTF.

The CDR3 region has the DNA TGTGCCAGCAGACCCAGGGGGCCTGGGGCATATGGCTACACCTTC. Encoded protein: CASRPRGPGAYGYTF. The rearrangement uses TRBV6-7 and TRBJ1-2; TRBD1 aligns across 8 bases. TRBV6-7 is designated an ORF whose function remains uncertain. The ends lost 6 bases at V and 5 bases at J; junction bases unmatched: 11. This CDR3 has 15 amino acids.

The chain combines TRBV2 with TRBJ2-1, with D unclear. CDR3 length: 14 residues. V lost 8 bases and J lost 0, with 11 bases in between. CDR1 is SNHLY and CDR2 is FYNNEI in the germline V gene. CDR3 in amino acids: CASCRSYSYNEQFF. In DNA form, the CDR3 reads TGTGCCAGCTGTCGGAGCTACTCCTACAATGAGCAGTTCTTC.

This clonotype appeared a single time. The J gene is TRBJ2-5, the V gene TRBV11-2; 9 bases agree with TRBD1. The CDR3 extends over 16 amino acids. The V and J ends lost 1 base and 1 base, in that order; junction bases with no gene match: 4. Germline V CDR1 and CDR2: SGHAT, FQNNGV. CDR3 loop: CASSLVSTGGQETQYF. In nucleotides, the CDR3 is TGTGCCAGCAGCTTAGTATCGACAGGGGGCCAAGAGACCCAGTACTTC.

The rearrangement links TRBV19 to TRBJ2-2; tentative D call: TRBD2 (7 bases). The V gene lost 6 bases and the J gene lost 8 bases, with 19 bases spanning the gap. There are 15 residues in the CDR3. In germline, CDR1 is LNHDA, CDR2 SQIVND (reference sequence). The CDR3 sequence is CASRPGGQEQGELFF. CDR3 in DNA: TGTGCCAGTAGACCCGGGGGGCAGGAACAAGGGGAGCTGTTTTTT.

The rearrangement joins TRBV5-1 to TRBJ1-6; D unresolved. The V gene's germline CDR1 is SGHRS and CDR2 YFSETQ. V lost 7 bases to trimming and J lost 4 bases, with 15 bases between them. The CDR3 sequence is 15 residues long. The chain's CDR3 is CASAMDAWYNSPLHF. The CDR3 bases are TGCGCCAGCGCTATGGACGCCTGGTATAATTCACCCCTCCACTTT.

This clonotype was counted between two and nine times. The gene calls are TRBV4-3 and TRBJ1-4; TRBD1 aligns across 10 bases. The CDR3 covers 17 residues. CDR1 and CDR2 (germline): LGHNA, YSLEER. The V segment lost 4 bases and the J segment 5 bases; nucleotides outside the gene matches: 10. The CDR3 reads CASSPRQGAKVNEKLFF. CDR3 DNA sequence: TGCGCCAGCAGCCCAAGACAGGGGGCGAAGGTCAATGAAAAACTGTTTTTT.

This clonotype turned up a few times. The V gene is TRBV4-1, the J gene TRBJ1-4, with D unresolved. V was pared by 8 bases and J by 0 bases, with 13 bases between. The CDR3 consists of 15 residues. Germline V lookup: CDR1 MGHRA, CDR2 YSYEKL. CDR3 nucleotide sequence: TGCGCCAGCCGAAGGGTACTTGCAACTAATGAAAAACTGTTTTTT. It encodes CASRRVLATNEKLFF.

This clonotype appeared many times. The chain joins TRBV24-1 to TRBJ1-2, with D perhaps matching TRBD1 (5 bases). Germline CDR1 is KGHDR and CDR2 is SFDVKD. The CDR3 length is 14 residues. The V gene lost 0 bases and the J gene lost 4 bases, with 8 bases spanning the gap. The CDR3 sequence: CATSDLSGSYGYTF. The CDR3 bases are TGTGCCACCAGTGATTTGTCAGGGTCCTATGGCTACACCTTC.

This clonotype has more than one count but fewer than ten. The chain has TRBV4-1 and TRBJ1-2; D may be TRBD1 (6 bases). CDR3 length equals 18 residues. Germline CDR1 MGHRA, CDR2 YSYEKL. The germline V and J ends were trimmed by 6 bases and 3 bases, with 26 bases remaining between them. The CDR3 reads CASRPTVLGTHWDYGYTF. CDR3 coding DNA: TGCGCCAGCAGGCCTACTGTCCTCGGGACACATTGGGACTATGGCTACACCTTC.

This clonotype was seen repeatedly, ten times or more. The chain employs TRBV19 and TRBJ1-2, with 9 bases aligning to TRBD1. This CDR3 is built from 16 residues. The V segment lost 7 bases and the J segment 3 bases; nucleotides outside the gene matches: 12. The germline V gene encodes CDR1 LNHDA and CDR2 SQIVND (reference sequence). The CDR3 reads CASTLSGTGPDYGYTF. Written as DNA, the CDR3 is TGTGCCAGTACCCTTAGTGGGACAGGGCCCGACTATGGCTACACCTTC.

CDR3 bases: TGCGCCAGCAGCTTGGTGGGACTAGCGGGAGTGAACGAGCAGTACTTC. This translates into CASSLVGLAGVNEQYF. V usage is TRBV5-1 and J usage is TRBJ2-7; 14 bases map to TRBD2. CDR1 and CDR2 from the germline V gene are SGHRS and YFSETQ. V lost 0 bases and J lost 5; bases outside the gene matches: 4. CDR3 size: 16 residues.

In this sample, this clonotype turned up many times. The chain combines TRBV7-9 with TRBJ1-1; 12 bases map to TRBD1. CDR1 is SEHNR, CDR2 FQNEAQ, per germline (reference sequence). This CDR3 is built from 17 residues. J was trimmed by 3 bases and V by 2 bases; bases with no gene match: 7. The CDR3 DNA is TGTGCCAGCAGCTTAATCGGGACAGGGGGCAAGGACACTGAAGCTTTCTTT. Amino acid sequence: CASSLIGTGGKDTEAFF.

This clonotype was seen only a few times. CDR3 DNA: TGTGCCAGCAGTTACCGGGGTGGGAACTATGGCTACACCTTC. It yields the protein CASSYRGGNYGYTF. The chain recombines TRBV6-5 with TRBJ1-2, with unresolved D. Looked up from germline, CDR1 is MNHEY and CDR2 is SVGAGI. Deletions cut 2 bases from V and 2 bases from J, with 9 bases between. The CDR3 is made up of 14 amino acids.

The table lists this clonotype with a few counts. Written as DNA, the CDR3 is TGTGCCATCAGTGAGTCAATGCCTCACGAGCAGTACTTC. The encoded protein is CAISESMPHEQYF. The rearrangement joins TRBV10-3 to TRBJ2-7, with D uncertain. CDR3 length: 13 amino acids. Trimming pared 0 bases from V and 5 bases from J, leaving 8 bases between. Germline V gives CDR1 ENHRY, CDR2 SYGVKD.

V is TRBV25-1 and J is TRBJ2-5, with 9 nucleotides matching TRBD1. Germline lookup yields CDR1 MGHDK and CDR2 SYGVNS. CDR3 length: 15 amino acids. Trimming took 6 bases from V and 5 from J; bases not matched to a gene: 10. CDR3 nucleotide sequence: TGTGCCAGCAGCCGACAGGGGGGAGCGGAGGAGACCCAGTACTTC. Its protein product is CASSRQGGAEETQYF.

The rearrangement uses TRBV24-1 and TRBJ2-1; no clear D. The CDR3 sequence is 13 residues long. Between the trimmed V and J ends, which lost 4 bases and 2 bases, there was a span of 5 bases. Germline CDR1 and CDR2: KGHDR and SFDVKD. CDR3 DNA: TGTGCCACCAGTGAAAGGACCTACAATGAGCAGTTCTTC. Translated, it gives CATSERTYNEQFF.

A remark on this clonotype: A junction boundary mismatches the germline segment, possibly from a read error. V gene TRBV19 combines with J gene TRBJ2-6, with 13 bases identical to TRBD2. The CDR3 runs 18 residues. Germline V gene lookup returns CDR1 LNHDA and CDR2 SQIVND (reference sequence). The CDR3 DNA follows: TGTGCCAGCAGTCAGGGACTAGCGGGAAGCTCTGGGACCAACGTCCTGACTTTC. This codes for CASSQGLAGSSGTNVLTF.

The chain uses TRBV7-2 and TRBJ1-2; no clear D. Deletions cut 5 bases from V and 8 bases from J, with 9 bases between. The germline CDR1 and CDR2 sequences are SGHTA and FQGNSA. The CDR3 has 11 amino acids. The CDR3 loop is CASSPASGYTF. The CDR3 DNA sequence: TGTGCCAGCAGCCCAGCCTCGGGCTACACCTTC.

This clonotype was picked up many times. This sequence joins TRBV12-3 or TRBV12-4 and TRBJ2-7; 9 bases fit TRBD1. CDR3 length equals 15 residues. V was clipped by 5 bases and J by 1 base; unmatched bases: 6. The CDR3 region has the DNA TGTGCCAGCAGTAAACAGGGGGCTGGGTCCTACGAGCAGTACTTC. Translated, it gives CASSKQGAGSYEQYF.

This rearrangement joins TRBV29-1 to TRBJ2-7, with TRBD1 matching 7 bases. Germline V CDR1 and CDR2: SQVTM, ANQGSEA. This CDR3 is 10 amino acids long. With V trimmed by 4 bases and J by 7 bases, 1 base remained unmatched. CDR3 sequence (DNA): TGCAGCGTTGCGACAGGGGAGCAGTACTTC. Amino acids: CSVATGEQYF.

Ten or more counts support this clonotype. This chain connects TRBV25-1 to TRBJ2-7, with D unresolved. The CDR3 covers 14 residues. CDR1 MGHDK and CDR2 SYGVNS come from the germline V gene. Trimming removed 5 bases from V and 2 bases from J, with 13 bases in between. CDR3 in amino acids: CASSPRPFTYEQYF. CDR3 nucleotide sequence: TGTGCCAGCAGTCCGCGGCCCTTCACCTACGAGCAGTACTTC.